This T cell receptor (beta chain) was profiled in a study of T cell changes during pregnancy in multiple sclerosis. The CDR3 sequence is 14 residues long. Germline CDR1 reads WSHSY; CDR2 reads SAAADI. Trimming cost V 8 bases and J 2 bases, with 16 bases left between them. Some clones are missing from TCRdb's copy, which holds only in-frame ones; the method was immunoSEQ multiplex PCR. The sample has about 50,000 clones, 92% seen once; the top ten hold 0.35% to 0.4%. The chain is built from TRBV10-2 and TRBJ2-7; perhaps TRBD1 as D (7 bases). The TCR originated in a female donor with multiple sclerosis, enrolled in a pregnancy study. The sequencing used CD4+ T cells from peripheral blood mononuclear cells, collected after pregnancy. Here the CDR3 DNA reads TGCGCCAGCGCCGACAGCAGGGGGGCCTACGAGCAGTACTTC. Its translation: CASADSRGAYEQYF.